This is a list of T cell receptor beta chains from one sample in a study of shared clonotypes between healthy human individuals. Profiling relied on immunoSEQ multiplex PCR, and the TCRdb table lists in-frame clones only, not all of them. The sample includes about 2 million clones, 95% of them seen just once. The sample comprised naive CD4+ T cells sorted from blood. The origin of the receptors is a man aged 18 to 29 in good health. CDR3s include the opening cysteine and the closing phenylalanine or tryptophan. D genes are given only for firm matches. Not every row has a clone size; where given, it reads once, few, many or a size class.

abundance	v_gene	d_gene	j_gene	CDR3nt	CDR3aa
-	TRBV6-5	TRBD1	TRBJ1-1	TGTGCCAGCAGTAGAGGACAGGCGGGGAACACTGAAGCTTTCTTT	CASSRGQAGNTEAFF
-	TRBV19	TRBD1	TRBJ1-1	TGTGCCAGTACCAGGACAGGGGGCGGAAACACTGAAGCTTTCTTT	CASTRTGGGNTEAFF
-	TRBV6-1	TRBD1	TRBJ1-3	TGTGCCAGCAGGACAGGGAAATTCTCTGGAAACACCATATATTTT	CASRTGKFSGNTIYF
-	TRBV6-4	TRBD1	TRBJ1-6	TGTGCCAGCAGGGGTTTCGGACAGGGGCATAATTCACCCCTCCACTTT	CASRGFGQGHNSPLHF
-	TRBV28	-	TRBJ2-1	TGTGCCAGCAGCTTACTAGGGGGCTACAATGAGCAGTTCTTC	CASSLLGGYNEQFF
-	TRBV6-5	-	TRBJ1-1	TGTGCCAGCAGCTCCGGGACACTGAACACTGAAGCTTTCTTT	CASSSGTLNTEAFF
-	TRBV7-2	-	TRBJ2-1	TGTGCCAGCAGCCCCTTGGGTGGCGGGAACTACAATGAGCAGTTCTTC	CASSPLGGGNYNEQFF
-	TRBV2	-	TRBJ2-7	TGTGCCAGCAGTGGACGAGGGTCCTACGAGCAGTACTTC	CASSGRGSYEQYF
once	TRBV18	-	TRBJ1-5	TGTGCCAGCTCACCTAATTTGGGAGATCAGCCCCAGCATTTT	CASSPNLGDQPQHF
-	TRBV6-5	-	TRBJ2-7	TGTGCCAGCACCCGTGGACTGGAATCCTACGAGCAGTACTTC	CASTRGLESYEQYF
-	TRBV10-3	TRBD1	TRBJ1-3	TGTGCCATCAGTGAGATGACAGGGGGCGGCAAAGGAAACACCATATATTTT	CAISEMTGGGKGNTIYF
-	TRBV5-1	-	TRBJ1-5	TGCGCCAGCAGCTTGGAAGGGCCCAATCAGCCCCAGCATTTT	CASSLEGPNQPQHF
-	TRBV18	TRBD2	TRBJ2-7	TGTGCCAGCTCACCAGCGGGGGGGACCTACGAGCAGTACTTC	CASSPAGGTYEQYF
-	TRBV18	TRBD1	TRBJ1-4	TGTGCCAGCTCACCTGGGACAGTTGCAACTAATGAAAAACTGTTTTTT	CASSPGTVATNEKLFF
-	TRBV5-4	-	TRBJ2-7	TGTGCCAGCAGCTCCCAAACTGGTCGCGAGCAGTACTTC	CASSSQTGREQYF
-	TRBV7-2	TRBD1	TRBJ1-4	TGTGCCAGCAGCTTAGCGCCAAGACAGGGGCCGACTAATGAAAAACTGTTTTTT	CASSLAPRQGPTNEKLFF
-	TRBV7-2	TRBD2	TRBJ2-7	TGTGCCAGCAGCTCACAGGGACTAGATCAGTACTTC	CASSSQGLDQYF
-	TRBV7-2	TRBD1	TRBJ1-2	TGTGCCAGCAGCCTCGGACAGGGGGCTTTGTATGGCTACACCTTC	CASSLGQGALYGYTF
-	TRBV27	-	TRBJ2-1	TGTGCCAGCAGACCCGTGGGCACCGGGGGCTACAATGAGCAGTTCTTC	CASRPVGTGGYNEQFF
-	TRBV28	TRBD2	TRBJ2-2	TGTGCCAGCAAGCGGAGCGGGGGGATAACGAACACCGGGGAGCTGTTTTTT	CASKRSGGITNTGELFF
-	TRBV5-1	-	TRBJ2-5	TGCGCCAGCAGCTTAGGGCTGAGACAAGAGACCCAGTACTTC	CASSLGLRQETQYF
-	TRBV29-1	-	TRBJ2-7	TGCAGCGCCCGCCGGGACGGGACCTACGAGCAGTACTTC	CSARRDGTYEQYF
-	TRBV7-9	-	TRBJ1-2	TGTGCCAGCAGCTCGTACCTTGGCCACTATGGCTACACCTTC	CASSSYLGHYGYTF
few	TRBV6-5	TRBD1	TRBJ2-7	TGTGCCAGCGGCCGAGGGACAGGGTCCCACGAGCAGTACTTC	CASGRGTGSHEQYF
-	TRBV18	TRBD2	TRBJ2-7	TGTGCCAGCTCACCACCCTCGACTAGCGGGAGTTTAAACTCCTACGAGCAGTACTTC	CASSPPSTSGSLNSYEQYF
-	TRBV4-3	-	TRBJ2-1	TGCGCCAGCAGCCAAGAGGGGACTTCTTACGATGAGCAGTTCTTC	CASSQEGTSYDEQFF
-	TRBV15	TRBD1	TRBJ2-7	TGTGCCACCAGCAGAGATCAAACAGGGGCCAGCTCCTACGAGCAGTACTTC	CATSRDQTGASSYEQYF
few	TRBV10-2	-	TRBJ2-2	TGCGCCAGCAGTGACCAGGGGCGGACCGGGGAGCTGTTTTTT	CASSDQGRTGELFF
-	TRBV19	TRBD1	TRBJ1-2	TGTGCCAGTAGTATACTCGGACAGGGCGACTATGGCTACACCTTC	CASSILGQGDYGYTF
-	TRBV10-3	-	TRBJ2-5	TGTGCCATCAGTGAGTGGGGCCAGGGCCAAGAGACCCAGTACTTC	CAISEWGQGQETQYF
-	TRBV28	TRBD1	TRBJ2-7	TGTGCCAGCAGAAAACAGGGGGGAACCTCCTACGAGCAGTACTTC	CASRKQGGTSYEQYF
-	TRBV2	TRBD1	TRBJ1-3	TGTGCCAGCAGTGAGGACAGGGGTGCTGGAAACACCATATATTTT	CASSEDRGAGNTIYF
-	TRBV6-1	-	TRBJ1-4	TGTGCCAGCAGTGATGTGGGGGCGGCTAATGAAAAACTGTTTTTT	CASSDVGAANEKLFF
-	TRBV6-1	TRBD2	TRBJ2-1	TGTGCCAGCAGTGAAGCCGAGGGACTAGCGGTATACAATGAGCAGTTCTTC	CASSEAEGLAVYNEQFF
-	TRBV7-2	-	TRBJ2-3	TGTGCCAGCAGCCTAGGGACCGGCACAGATACGCAGTATTTT	CASSLGTGTDTQYF
once	TRBV6-1	-	TRBJ1-5	TGTGCCAGCGCCTGGGGGGATCAGCCCCAGCATTTT	CASAWGDQPQHF
-	TRBV10-3	-	TRBJ2-2	TGTGCCATCAGTGTAGAACAGGGGAACACCGGGGAGCTGTTTTTT	CAISVEQGNTGELFF
-	TRBV7-9	-	TRBJ2-7	TGTGCCAGCAGCCCCCTGCCCGGTAGGGAGGCAAGCTACGAGCAGTACTTC	CASSPLPGREASYEQYF
-	TRBV11-1	-	TRBJ1-6	TGTGCCAGCAGCTCTGGCTATAATTCACCCCTCCACTTT	CASSSGYNSPLHF
-	TRBV7-2	-	TRBJ1-1	TGTGCCAGCAGCGTCGCGACTGGGAACACTGAAGCTTTCTTT	CASSVATGNTEAFF
-	TRBV28	-	TRBJ2-7	TGTGCCAGCAGTTTATTGAGTGGCGAGCAGTACTTC	CASSLLSGEQYF
-	TRBV5-4	TRBD1	TRBJ1-2	TGTGCCAGCAGCCGCGGGACAGGGGAAGGAGGCTACACCTTC	CASSRGTGEGGYTF
-	TRBV7-9	-	TRBJ2-4	TGTGCCAGCAGCTTAAAGGATATTCAGTACTTC	CASSLKDIQYF
-	TRBV21-1	-	TRBJ2-2	TGTGCCAGCAGCGTCCGGGACAGGGGGCTAAAGGCCGGGGAGCTGTTTTTT	CASSVRDRGLKAGELFF
-	TRBV11-2	-	TRBJ2-5	TGTGCCAGCAGCTTAGGCAGGGTATGGCGAGAGACCCAGTACTTC	CASSLGRVWRETQYF
once	TRBV9	TRBD1	TRBJ2-3	TGTGCCAGCAGCGTAGAGGGACAGGGGTTACAGTATTTT	CASSVEGQGLQYF
-	TRBV7-9	-	TRBJ1-2	TGTGCCAGCCGGATTAGCGGGAGGGAGATTGATGGCTACACCTTC	CASRISGREIDGYTF
-	TRBV5-1	-	TRBJ2-3	TGCGCCAGCAGCTTTAGTGGAGTACCCACAGATACGCAGTATTTT	CASSFSGVPTDTQYF
-	TRBV27	-	TRBJ1-6	TGTGCCAGCAGTCCCCGGGAAAGCGGGTCACCCCTCCACTTT	CASSPRESGSPLHF
-	TRBV4-1	TRBD2	TRBJ2-7	TGCGCCAGCACCCTTCCGGGACTAGCCTACGAGCAGTACTTC	CASTLPGLAYEQYF
-	TRBV6-1	-	TRBJ1-4	TGTGCCAGCAGAGGGACGGTCGGAGGTGAAAAACTGTTTTTT	CASRGTVGGEKLFF
-	TRBV4-1	-	TRBJ1-5	TGCGCCAGCAGCCAAGATGACAGGCAGCCCCAGCATTTT	CASSQDDRQPQHF
-	TRBV30	TRBD2	TRBJ2-1	TGTGCCTGGAACGAGGTAACTAGCGGGAGTCGGGAGCAGTTCTTC	CAWNEVTSGSREQFF
-	TRBV9	TRBD2	TRBJ2-2	TGTGCCAGCAGCGTAGGGTATGGACTAGCGGAGAACACCGGGGAGCTGTTTTTT	CASSVGYGLAENTGELFF
once	TRBV7-2	-	TRBJ2-5	TGTGCCAGCAGCTCGGACTACCTTGGGGAGACCCAGTACTTC	CASSSDYLGETQYF
-	TRBV5-1	-	TRBJ1-6	TGCGCCAGCAGCTTGGGAGGTGTGGGGAATTCACCCCTCCACTTT	CASSLGGVGNSPLHF
-	TRBV12-5	TRBD1	TRBJ1-1	TGTGCTAGTGGTTTGGGACAGGGGGCGACTGAAGCTTTCTTT	CASGLGQGATEAFF
once	TRBV5-1	-	TRBJ2-1	TGCGCCAGCAGCTTGGCCGGTGATCCGGGGTGGGATGAGCAGTTCTTC	CASSLAGDPGWDEQFF